A selection of T cell receptor beta chains follows, all from one sample in a study of blood T cell repertoires in COVID-19. TCRdb keeps only in-frame clones here, not all; method: immunoSEQ multiplex PCR. The sample carries under 85,000 clones, 80% to 90% recorded once. The material sequenced was peripheral blood. Receptors originate from a man aged 80 or over in a cohort sampled during active COVID-19. Both conserved end residues are part of each CDR3. Fields, in order: J gene, V gene, D gene, clone size, CDR3 DNA, CDR3 protein. D genes are given only for firm matches. A row's size may be missing; if present it is once, few, many or a size class.

J gene: TRBJ1-6; V gene: TRBV5-1; D gene: .; clone size: .; CDR3 DNA: TGCGCCAGCAGCTTCGGGGAGAATTCACCCCTCCACTTT; CDR3 protein: CASSFGENSPLHF
J gene: TRBJ2-2; V gene: TRBV12-5; D gene: TRBD1; clone size: .; CDR3 DNA: TGTGCTAGTGGACTGACAGGGGTGGGCACCGGGGAGCTGTTTTTT; CDR3 protein: CASGLTGVGTGELFF
J gene: TRBJ1-6; V gene: TRBV5-1; D gene: .; clone size: .; CDR3 DNA: TGCGCCAGCAGCTTTCCCGAGAATAATTCACCCCTCCACTTT; CDR3 protein: CASSFPENNSPLHF
J gene: TRBJ2-5; V gene: TRBV5-1; D gene: .; clone size: .; CDR3 DNA: TGCGCCAGCAGCTTGGCGAGTGGTCCACAAGAGACCCAGTACTTC; CDR3 protein: CASSLASGPQETQYF
J gene: TRBJ2-1; V gene: TRBV4-1; D gene: .; clone size: .; CDR3 DNA: TGCGCCAGCAGCCAAGAACCTCCGGGGGGCCTCTCCTACAATGAGCAGTTCTTC; CDR3 protein: CASSQEPPGGLSYNEQFF
J gene: TRBJ2-1; V gene: TRBV9; D gene: TRBD1; clone size: .; CDR3 DNA: TGTGCCAGCAGCGTAGTGGGACAGGGAAGGTGGGGCGATGAGCAGTTCTTC; CDR3 protein: CASSVVGQGRWGDEQFF
J gene: TRBJ2-7; V gene: TRBV10-3; D gene: TRBD1; clone size: .; CDR3 DNA: TGTGCCATCAGTGAGAACAGGGGGCGCTGGGAGCAGTACTTC; CDR3 protein: CAISENRGRWEQYF
J gene: TRBJ2-2; V gene: TRBV4-3; D gene: TRBD1; clone size: .; CDR3 DNA: TGCGCCAGCAGCCAGGAAACCGGGACAGCGAACACCGGGGAGCTGTTTTTT; CDR3 protein: CASSQETGTANTGELFF
J gene: TRBJ2-7; V gene: TRBV15; D gene: .; clone size: .; CDR3 DNA: TGTGCCACCAGCACACCCAAAACCAGCTCCTACGAGCAGTACTTC; CDR3 protein: CATSTPKTSSYEQYF
J gene: TRBJ1-2; V gene: TRBV12-5; D gene: .; clone size: few; CDR3 DNA: TGTGCTAGTGGTTTGCTTGACTTTCTGAACTATGGCTACACCTTC; CDR3 protein: CASGLLDFLNYGYTF
J gene: TRBJ1-1; V gene: TRBV2; D gene: TRBD1; clone size: few; CDR3 DNA: TGTGCCAGCAGTGCCCGGACAGGCACTGAAGCTTTCTTT; CDR3 protein: CASSARTGTEAFF
J gene: TRBJ1-2; V gene: TRBV19; D gene: .; clone size: .; CDR3 DNA: TGTGCCAGTACCACTCTGAGGGTGAACTATGGCTACACCTTC; CDR3 protein: CASTTLRVNYGYTF
J gene: TRBJ1-6; V gene: TRBV28; D gene: TRBD1; clone size: few; CDR3 DNA: TGTGCCAGCACCCCGTGGGGGGACAGTAATTCACCCCTCCACTTT; CDR3 protein: CASTPWGDSNSPLHF
J gene: TRBJ1-2; V gene: TRBV5-5; D gene: .; clone size: .; CDR3 DNA: TGTGCCAGCAGCTCCCAGGGGAGCAACTATGGCTACACCTTC; CDR3 protein: CASSSQGSNYGYTF
J gene: TRBJ2-2; V gene: TRBV7-8; D gene: .; clone size: few; CDR3 DNA: TGTGCCAGCAGCTTAATCCCGGTCTCCGGGGAGCTGTTTTTT; CDR3 protein: CASSLIPVSGELFF
J gene: TRBJ2-7; V gene: TRBV2; D gene: TRBD1; clone size: once; CDR3 DNA: TGTGCCAGCAGTCCTATCCGGACAGGTTCCCCCGAGCAGTACTTC; CDR3 protein: CASSPIRTGSPEQYF
J gene: TRBJ1-1; V gene: TRBV5-1; D gene: TRBD1; clone size: .; CDR3 DNA: TGCGCCAGCAGCTCCCGGGACAGGGGGGTTTCTGGTCCCACTGAAGCTTTCTTT; CDR3 protein: CASSSRDRGVSGPTEAFF
J gene: TRBJ2-5; V gene: TRBV5-1; D gene: .; clone size: .; CDR3 DNA: TGCGCCAGCAGCGTACAAGAGACCCAGTACTTC; CDR3 protein: CASSVQETQYF
J gene: TRBJ1-5; V gene: TRBV7-2; D gene: .; clone size: .; CDR3 DNA: TGTGCCAGCAGCACCCAGGGGAGGGGCAATCAGCCCCAGCATTTT; CDR3 protein: CASSTQGRGNQPQHF
J gene: TRBJ1-2; V gene: TRBV10-3; D gene: .; clone size: .; CDR3 DNA: TGTGCCATCAGTCAGGGGTTGGTCTATGGCTACACCTTC; CDR3 protein: CAISQGLVYGYTF
J gene: TRBJ1-4; V gene: TRBV4-1; D gene: .; clone size: .; CDR3 DNA: TGCGCCAGCAGCTCTGAGTACCCGGTGGACGGGGATGAAAAACTGTTTTTT; CDR3 protein: CASSSEYPVDGDEKLFF
J gene: TRBJ2-1; V gene: TRBV3-1/TRBV3-2; D gene: .; clone size: few; CDR3 DNA: TGTGCCAGCAGCCCAGGCTACGATGAGCAGTTCTTC; CDR3 protein: CASSPGYDEQFF
J gene: TRBJ1-1; V gene: TRBV5-1; D gene: .; clone size: .; CDR3 DNA: TGCGCCAGCAGCTTGGTGACAGGAGAAACTGAAGCTTTCTTT; CDR3 protein: CASSLVTGETEAFF
J gene: TRBJ1-1; V gene: TRBV27; D gene: TRBD1; clone size: .; CDR3 DNA: TGTGCCAGCAGACTTACAGGGGGCGCCTTGTCTGAAGCTTTCTTT; CDR3 protein: CASRLTGGALSEAFF
J gene: TRBJ2-5; V gene: TRBV5-4; D gene: TRBD2; clone size: .; CDR3 DNA: TGTGCCAGCAGCTTGGCCCCTAGCGGGGGCGGGGAGACCCAGTACTTC; CDR3 protein: CASSLAPSGGGETQYF
J gene: TRBJ2-6; V gene: TRBV5-4; D gene: TRBD1; clone size: .; CDR3 DNA: TGTGCCAGCAGCTTGAGGGACAGACCCTCTGGGGCCAACGTCCTGACTTTC; CDR3 protein: CASSLRDRPSGANVLTF
J gene: TRBJ1-3; V gene: TRBV4-3; D gene: .; clone size: few; CDR3 DNA: TGCGCCAGCAGCCCGAACATCGGGACAACAACTGGAAACACCATATATTTT; CDR3 protein: CASSPNIGTTTGNTIYF
J gene: TRBJ1-1; V gene: TRBV5-5; D gene: .; clone size: once; CDR3 DNA: TGTGCCAGCAGCCTGCGGGTGAACACTGAAGCTTTCTTT; CDR3 protein: CASSLRVNTEAFF
J gene: TRBJ1-1; V gene: TRBV18; D gene: .; clone size: once; CDR3 DNA: TGTGCCAGCTCACCATCGCAAACACAGGACACTGAAGCTTTCTTT; CDR3 protein: CASSPSQTQDTEAFF
J gene: TRBJ2-1; V gene: TRBV28; D gene: TRBD1; clone size: .; CDR3 DNA: TGTGCCAGCAGACCTTGGGACAGGGACAATGAGCAGTTCTTC; CDR3 protein: CASRPWDRDNEQFF
J gene: TRBJ1-2; V gene: TRBV3-1/TRBV3-2; D gene: .; clone size: once; CDR3 DNA: TGTGCCAGCAGCCAGTCAGGGTATGGCTACACCTTC; CDR3 protein: CASSQSGYGYTF
J gene: TRBJ1-1; V gene: TRBV12-2; D gene: .; clone size: .; CDR3 DNA: TGTGCAAGTCGCTTGCTTTCAGATCTTGGGAACACTGAAGCTTTCTTT; CDR3 protein: CASRLLSDLGNTEAFF
J gene: TRBJ2-2; V gene: TRBV11-2; D gene: .; clone size: .; CDR3 DNA: TGTGCCAGCAGCTCCTTTCGAGCGGGCGGAGTCACCGGGGAGCTGTTTTTT; CDR3 protein: CASSSFRAGGVTGELFF
J gene: TRBJ1-2; V gene: TRBV6-6; D gene: .; clone size: .; CDR3 DNA: TGTGCCAGCAGTTACGGCGCTGGGGGCGGCAGCTATGGCTACACCTTC; CDR3 protein: CASSYGAGGGSYGYTF
J gene: TRBJ2-3; V gene: TRBV7-2; D gene: .; clone size: .; CDR3 DNA: TGTGCCAGCAGCTTATTTTCGGCGGGGGATACGCAGTATTTT; CDR3 protein: CASSLFSAGDTQYF
J gene: TRBJ2-5; V gene: TRBV2; D gene: TRBD1; clone size: .; CDR3 DNA: TGTGCCAGCAGTGAGGGACAGCAAGAGACCCAGTACTTC; CDR3 protein: CASSEGQQETQYF
J gene: TRBJ1-4; V gene: TRBV5-1; D gene: .; clone size: .; CDR3 DNA: TGCGCCAGCAGCCCCCCGGGAGGGCGAGAAAAACTGTTTTTT; CDR3 protein: CASSPPGGREKLFF
J gene: TRBJ1-2; V gene: TRBV7-8; D gene: TRBD1; clone size: .; CDR3 DNA: TGTGCCAGCAGCCCAAAGACCCGGGCGGACAGGGGACGCGGCTACACCTTC; CDR3 protein: CASSPKTRADRGRGYTF